The following is a T cell receptor beta chain sequence with its context. The same CDR3 can be traced to other DNA sequences in this sample. Germline CDR1 is SNHLY and CDR2 is FYNNEI. V was shortened by 1 base and J by 4 bases, with 8 bases between the two germline ends. The CDR3 has 14 amino acids. The entry originates in a study of blood T cell repertoires in COVID-19. For the study at large: Acute and convalescent COVID-19 specimens originated in the United States, Italy and Spain. Nucleic acid was either cDNA or gDNA, and it came from T cells, B-cell-depleted T cells, or PBMCs.

Per the authors' pipeline: Reference gene primer amplification yielded estimated nucleated cell counts. Measured with immunoSEQ multiplex PCR; TCRdb has only the in-frame clones, and not every one. That table supplies the V and J calls and clone size; D and trimming were determined from the DNA. The table lists about 89,000 clones, around three quarters of them singletons. The gene calls are TRBV2 and TRBJ1-5; perhaps TRBD1 as D (5 bases). The sequenced sample consisted of peripheral blood. This receptor was obtained from a human donor in a cohort sampled during active COVID-19. The CDR3 DNA reads TGTGCCAGCAGTGAAGATAGGGGTAATCAGCCCCAGCATTTT. Residues: CASSEDRGNQPQHF.